Described below is a single T cell receptor beta chain sequence and its context. The sample is drawn from a study of blood T cell repertoires in COVID-19. Study-level information: PBMCs, B-cell-depleted T cells, or T cells were the source of the cDNA or gDNA that made up the material.

As processed by the authors: By means of reference gene primer amplification, nucleated cell counts were estimated. Sequencing used immunoSEQ multiplex PCR; TCRdb keeps in-frame clones, though not all of them. V and J calls and clone size follow that table, whereas D and trimming were derived from the DNA. The sample has about 240,000 clones; 86% are singletons. The sample comprised peripheral blood. The receptor's source is a man aged 60-69 years with acute or convalescent COVID-19.

Here the CDR3 reads CASSRTSGSREQFF. The CDR3 DNA reads as TGTGCCAGCAGCCGGACTAGCGGGAGTCGAGAGCAGTTCTTC. The chain links TRBV7-3 to TRBJ2-1, with 13 positions matching TRBD2. Germline V gene lookup returns CDR1 SGHTA and CDR2 FQGTGA. This CDR3 contains 14 residues. Trimming cost V 5 bases and J 10 bases; bases outside gene matches: 5. Drawing the rest from reference TRBV7-3 and TRBJ2-1, the complete variable domain is GAGVSQTPSNKVTEKGKYVELRCDPISGHTALYWYRQSLGQGPEFLIYFQGTGAADDSGLPNDRFFAVRPEGSVSTLKIQRTERGDSAVYLCASSRTSGSREQFFGPGTRLTVL.